What follows are 23 T cell receptor beta chains derived from one specimen sequenced in a study of T cells in Graves' hyperthyroidism and ophthalmopathy. Amplification yielded TCR beta CDR3 regions, with RNA transcripts as the source. The study used the HTBI primer set for a first-round RT-PCR of the TCR CDR3. TCRdb used MiXCR to reprocess the multiplex PCR reads, holding one entry per CDR3 protein. The sample consists of a few hundred thousand distinct CDR3 sequences, 15% of them appearing once. The source material was blood. The origin of the receptors is a woman aged 25-40 years with Graves' hyperthyroidism.

This clonotype was detected only a few times. V is TRBV7-9 and J is TRBJ1-1; 8 nucleotides agree with TRBD1. Germline V gene lookup returns CDR1 SEHNR and CDR2 FQNEAQ (reference sequence). The CDR3 is 16 residues long. The ends lost 2 bases at V and 5 bases at J; junction bases unmatched: 10. CDR3 DNA sequence: TGTGCCAGCAGCTTAACGACAGGGGTGGTTGGAACTGAAGCTTTCTTT. It translates to CASSLTTGVVGTEAFF.

Ten or more counts support this clonotype. This rearrangement joins TRBV5-5 to TRBJ1-2; D is perhaps TRBD1 (6 bases). This CDR3 region has 15 residues. V dropped 4 bases and J dropped 2 bases, with 15 bases sitting between them. Germline V gives CDR1 SGHKS, CDR2 YYEKEE (reference sequence). CDR3 sequence: CASSPRVGGNYGYTF. The DNA for the CDR3 is TGTGCCAGCAGCCCCCGGGTGGGGGGCAACTATGGCTACACCTTC.

This clonotype was seen at least ten times. J is TRBJ2-1 and V is TRBV7-9; D tentatively fits TRBD1 or TRBD2 (5 bases each). CDR1 is SEHNR, CDR2 FQNEAQ, per germline (reference sequence). The CDR3 runs to 14 residues. The germline V and J ends were trimmed by 5 bases and 4 bases, with 12 bases remaining between them. The CDR3, as DNA: TGTGCCAGCAGCCCACTGTGGGGGTACAATGAGCAGTTCTTC. Protein: CASSPLWGYNEQFF.

This clonotype has at least ten counts. The genes are TRBV13 and TRBJ1-4; D is unresolved. Germline V gene sequence: CDR1 PRHDT, CDR2 FYEKMQ (reference sequence). Between the trimmed V and J ends, which lost 1 base and 5 bases, there was a span of 5 bases. The CDR3 is 13 residues long. In DNA form, the CDR3 reads TGTGCCAGCAGCTTAGTGGGGAATGAAAAACTGTTTTTT. It translates to CASSLVGNEKLFF.

This clonotype was found many times. The chain recombines TRBV28 with TRBJ1-1; D possibly corresponds to TRBD1 (5 bases). V lost 8 bases and J 0 bases, leaving 16 bases between the germline ends. Germline CDR1 and CDR2: MDHEN and SYDVKM. The CDR3 covers 15 residues. CDR3 region: CASVWAGTLNTEAFF. The CDR3 region has the DNA TGTGCCAGCGTTTGGGCCGGGACTCTGAACACTGAAGCTTTCTTT.

The V and J genes are TRBV27 and TRBJ1-1, with a weak D call TRBD1 (6 bases). Germline CDR1 is MNHEY and CDR2 is SMNVEV (reference sequence). The CDR3 contains 15 residues. Trimming pared 0 bases from V and 8 bases from J, leaving 16 bases between. CDR3 in DNA: TGTGCCAGCAGTTTATCCCTCGGGGGGACATCAGAAGCTTTCTTT. Translation: CASSLSLGGTSEAFF.

This clonotype was counted a single time. The rearrangement uses TRBV30 and TRBJ2-1; TRBD2 might be the D (6 bases). Trimming took 2 bases from V and 4 from J, leaving 9 bases between them. The CDR3 is 13 amino acids. The germline V gene has CDR1 GTSNPN and CDR2 SVGIG (reference sequence). The CDR3 DNA reads as TGTGCCTGGAGTTGGAGGGGATACAATGAGCAGTTCTTC. Its protein is CAWSWRGYNEQFF.

V usage is TRBV28 and J usage is TRBJ1-4; TRBD1 might be the D (5 bases). Between the trimmed V and J ends, which lost 5 bases and 4 bases, there was a span of 14 bases. CDR3 size: 15 residues. Germline V gene data show CDR1 as MDHEN and CDR2 as SYDVKM. This CDR3 reads CASSPPGPNNEKLFF. In DNA form, the CDR3 reads TGTGCCAGCAGTCCCCCGGGACCCAATAATGAAAAACTGTTTTTT.

The chain combines TRBV30 with TRBJ2-7, with unresolved D. Per germline, CDR1 GTSNPN and CDR2 SVGIG (reference sequence). There are 11 residues in the CDR3. Trimming removed 5 bases from V and 4 bases from J, with 9 bases in between. The CDR3 nucleotides are TGTGCCTGGGGCGTAGAATACGAGCAGTACTTC. Protein sequence: CAWGVEYEQYF.

This clonotype was recorded a few times. CDR3 loop: CATQAGGSADTQYF. The CDR3 nucleotides are TGTGCCACGCAAGCGGGAGGTAGTGCAGATACGCAGTATTTT. This rearrangement joins TRBV28 to TRBJ2-3, with 9 bases lining up with TRBD2. The CDR3 runs to 14 residues. The V segment lost 10 bases and the J segment 4 bases; nucleotides outside the gene matches: 9. CDR1 is MDHEN, CDR2 SYDVKM, per germline.

This clonotype was counted many times. The genes are TRBV20-1 and TRBJ2-5, with TRBD2 identical over 8 bases. The CDR3 contains 14 residues. Germline lookup yields CDR1 DFQATT and CDR2 SNEGSKA (reference sequence). Trimming at V came to 5 bases and at J to 4 bases, leaving 9 bases not matched to a gene. The CDR3 nucleotides are TGCAGTGCTGTCGGACTAGCCGTAGGAGAGACCCAGTACTTC. This gives the protein CSAVGLAVGETQYF.

This clonotype was observed a handful of times. This rearrangement joins TRBV15 to TRBJ2-1; D unclear. The CDR3 is made up of 13 amino acids. In germline, CDR1 is LNHNV, CDR2 YYDKDF (reference sequence). Trimming cost V 6 bases and J 2 bases, with 8 bases left between them. CDR3: CATRATPYNEQFF. Written as DNA, the CDR3 is TGTGCCACCAGGGCGACCCCCTACAATGAGCAGTTCTTC. The full variable domain, with the rest looked up from reference TRBV15 and TRBJ2-1, is DAMVIQNPRYQVTQFGKPVTLSCSQTLNHNVMYWYQQKSSQAPKLLFHYYDKDFNNEADTPDNFQSRRPNTSFCFLDIRSPGLGDTAMYLCATRATPYNEQFFGPGTRLTVL.

The chain couples TRBV19 to TRBJ2-4; no firm D call. CDR1 LNHDA and CDR2 SQIVND come from the germline V gene (reference sequence). Trimming shortened V by 4 bases and J by 7 bases, and 11 bases separated the two germline ends. CDR3 length: 13 amino acids. CDR3 in DNA: TGTGCCAGTAGTAATCTTCCGGTGAACATTCAGTACTTC. Protein sequence: CASSNLPVNIQYF.

This clonotype was seen repeatedly, ten times or more. The rearrangement uses TRBV10-2 and TRBJ2-3; D remains unclear. Germline values: CDR1 WSHSY, CDR2 SAAADI. Trimming removed 5 bases from V and 5 bases from J, with 8 bases in between. The CDR3 consists of 12 residues. The CDR3 nucleotides read TGCGCCAGCAGTACCCACTTAGATACGCAGTATTTT. Its protein product is CASSTHLDTQYF.

This clonotype was seen a handful of times. V and J are TRBV5-4 and TRBJ2-7; a weak D match, TRBD2 (6 bases). The length of the CDR3 is 16 residues. From germline, CDR1 is SGHNT and CDR2 YYREEE (reference sequence). Trimming took off 3 bases at V and 2 bases at J, with 18 bases between the two ends. The CDR3 DNA reads as TGTGCCAGCAGCTATCGGGGAGGCTTAAGTACCTACGAGCAGTACTTC. It translates to CASSYRGGLSTYEQYF.

This clonotype was detected only a few times. The rearrangement joins TRBV3-1 to TRBJ2-3; 9 nucleotides match TRBD1. Germline V CDR1 and CDR2: LGHDT, YNNKEL (reference sequence). Germline trimming cut 0 bases from V and 3 bases from J; bases unmatched to any gene: 10. There are 18 residues in the CDR3. CDR3 in DNA: TGTGCCAGCAGCCAAGACCCGGAACAGGGGGCGTATACAGATACGCAGTATTTT. Translated: CASSQDPEQGAYTDTQYF.

At least ten counts were recorded for this clonotype. The chain combines TRBV30 with TRBJ1-1, with a possible D match to TRBD1 (5 bases). Looked up from germline, CDR1 is GTSNPN and CDR2 is SVGIG (reference sequence). The CDR3 runs 13 residues. V was cut by 8 bases and J by 4 bases, with 17 bases left in between. The CDR3 DNA is TGTGCCCAAGGACCATCGGGGGGCACTGAAGCTTTCTTT. It is translated as CAQGPSGGTEAFF.

This clonotype was seen at least ten times. The chain is built from TRBV5-1 and TRBJ1-1; the D is unclear. Trimming removed 6 bases at V and 2 bases at J, with 14 bases between. The germline gives CDR1 SGHRS, CDR2 YFSETQ. This CDR3 contains 14 residues. CDR3 DNA: TGCGCCAGCATTCCGGACCCGGGAAACACTGAAGCTTTCTTT. Protein: CASIPDPGNTEAFF.

This chain connects TRBV29-1 to TRBJ2-1, with a weak D call TRBD2 (6 bases). With 7 bases removed from V and 0 bases from J, the gap between germline ends came to 10 bases. There are 13 residues in the CDR3. Per germline, CDR1 SQVTM and CDR2 ANQGSEA. As DNA, the CDR3 is TGCAGCGCCGAGCGGGCCTCCTACAATGAGCAGTTCTTC. It specifies CSAERASYNEQFF.

This clonotype was counted a few times. The chain carries TRBV6-1 and TRBJ2-1; 7 nucleotides line up with TRBD1. Germline lookup yields CDR1 MNHNS and CDR2 SASEGT. V shed 4 bases and J 13 bases; nucleotides not matched to a gene: 16. CDR3 size: 15 residues. The CDR3 DNA follows: TGTGCCAGCAGTGCCTTAGGGGGACAGCGCCTTCCTCAGTTCTTC. It encodes CASSALGGQRLPQFF.

The J gene is TRBJ1-1, the V gene TRBV20-1; a weak D match, TRBD1 (6 bases). The CDR3 is 11 residues long. The germline gives CDR1 DFQATT, CDR2 SNEGSKA (reference sequence). Trimming left V 3 bases short and J 11 bases short, with 13 bases between. CDR3 protein: CSARGDNGAFF. In DNA, the CDR3 is TGCAGTGCTAGGGGGGACAATGGGGCTTTCTTT.

In its sample, this clonotype was seen a few times. V usage is TRBV6-1 and J usage is TRBJ1-4; 9 bases agree with TRBD1. J lost 3 bases, V lost 7 bases, and 6 bases had no gene match. Germline assignment: CDR1 MNHNS and CDR2 SASEGT. The CDR3 totals 15 residues. Here the CDR3 reads CASTHGQGSNEKLFF. The CDR3 coding sequence is TGTGCCAGCACCCACGGACAGGGGTCTAATGAAAAACTGTTTTTT.

The chain couples TRBV6-1 to TRBJ2-1, with D hard to call. V was shortened by 2 bases and J by 2 bases, with 10 bases between the two germline ends. The germline CDR1 and CDR2 sequences are MNHNS and SASEGT. The CDR3 consists of 15 residues. CDR3 region: CASSESPGAYNEQFF. The CDR3 DNA sequence: TGTGCCAGCAGTGAATCCCCGGGTGCCTACAATGAGCAGTTCTTC.